The present TCR beta chain was sequenced within a study of blood T cells in healthy people across ages. Study-level results: Investigators viewed diversity estimates from one million T cells as underestimates, the study reported.

On this clonotype itself: Its antigen is unknown. A read error may account for a junction end that differs from germline.

A J-beta primer mix and a sample-barcoded 5' primer were used in a second PCR of roughly 6 to 12 cycles. TCRdb re-derived calls from the 5' RACE reads in MiXCR, one entry per CDR3 protein. This sample has 1.5 million to 2 million distinct CDR3 sequences, with roughly two fifths found just once. CDR1 is DFQATT, CDR2 SNEGSKA, per germline (reference sequence). This CDR3 is 15 amino acids long. The sequenced material came from blood. The receptor was derived from a human donor in good health. This chain joins TRBV20-1 and TRBJ2-5; weak D call: TRBD1 (5 bases). This chain's CDR3 is CGATLGVQNQETQYF. In DNA form, the CDR3 reads TGCGGTGCTACGCTAGGGGTACAGAACCAAGAGACCCAGTACTTC.